This T cell receptor beta chain was sequenced during a study of beta chain features in type 1 diabetes. Every donor provided one heparinised blood draw, which averaged about 116 mL. Regarding the study as a whole: Type 1 diabetes patients had TCRB CDR3s that were shorter (moderately but significantly so) in all four CD4+ subsets.

This clone was detected a few times. Its specificity is unknown. cDNA synthesis used the whole RNA isolate, giving expressed TCRB sequences. An average of about 3.6 million reads was obtained for naive, central memory and regulatory T cell samples. Only in-frame clones appear in the TCRdb table, and some are missing; sequencing was by immunoSEQ multiplex PCR. Counted here are 160,000 or so clones, approximately 8.7% occurring once; the ten biggest clones make up around 0.7%. Sequences were obtained from central memory CD4+ T cells from blood. The sequence derives from a woman aged 30 to 39 with type 1 diabetes.

CDR3 sequence: CATVSGQGNGYTF. CDR3 in DNA: TGTGCCACCGTCTCGGGACAGGGCAATGGCTACACCTTC. This sequence joins TRBV28 and TRBJ1-2; TRBD1 aligns across 9 bases. This CDR3 comprises 13 residues. The V segment lost 10 bases and the J segment 6 bases; nucleotides outside the gene matches: 9. Germline CDR1 and CDR2: MDHEN and SYDVKM.